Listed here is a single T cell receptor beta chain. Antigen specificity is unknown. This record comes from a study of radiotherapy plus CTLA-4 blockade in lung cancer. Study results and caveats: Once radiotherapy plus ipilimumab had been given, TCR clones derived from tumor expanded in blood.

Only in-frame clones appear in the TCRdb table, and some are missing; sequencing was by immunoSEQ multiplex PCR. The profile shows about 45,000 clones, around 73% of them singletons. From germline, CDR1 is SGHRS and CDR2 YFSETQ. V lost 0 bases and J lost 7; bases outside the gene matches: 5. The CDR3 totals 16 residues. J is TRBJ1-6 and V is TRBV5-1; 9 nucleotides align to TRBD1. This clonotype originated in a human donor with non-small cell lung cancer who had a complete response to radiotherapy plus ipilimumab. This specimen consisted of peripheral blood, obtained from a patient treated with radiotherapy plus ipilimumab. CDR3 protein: CASSLDRGPGNSPLHF. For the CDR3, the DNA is TGCGCCAGCAGCTTGGACAGGGGGCCGGGGAATTCACCCCTCCACTTT.